A selection of T cell receptor beta chains follows, all from one sample in a study of PD-L1 blockade in urothelial cancer. The protocol was immunoSEQ multiplex PCR, while the TCRdb copy is restricted to in-frame clones and leaves out a portion. The table has approximately 71,000 clones, 85% to 90% seen once. Sequenced material: PBMCs, taken around atezolizumab (anti-PD-L1) treatment. The source is a man aged 60-69 years with urothelial cancer. The CDR3 runs from the conserved cysteine through the conserved F or W. A D gene is named only where the DNA matches it firmly. Clone size is shown for a subset of rows, as once, few, many or a class of expanded clone.

clone_size	j_call	d_call	v_call	cdr3_nt	cdr3_aa
-	TRBJ2-5	-	TRBV5-4	TGTGCCAGCAGCTTGAAGGACAGTAAAGAGACCCAGTACTTC	CASSLKDSKETQYF
-	TRBJ2-7	-	TRBV5-1	TGCGCCAGCAGCTTGGCCCCAGGGGAGTACGAGCAGTACTTC	CASSLAPGEYEQYF
once	TRBJ2-3	TRBD1	TRBV7-6	TGTGCCAGCAGCGGGACAGGAGCAAGCACAGATACGCAGTATTTT	CASSGTGASTDTQYF
-	TRBJ2-5	-	TRBV14	TGTGCCAGCAGCCCCCTGGCGGGGAAGGAGACCCAGTACTTC	CASSPLAGKETQYF
-	TRBJ2-5	-	TRBV5-6	TGTGCCAGCAGCTTGGTTAGCGCGCTGGGAGAGACCCAGTACTTC	CASSLVSALGETQYF
-	TRBJ2-5	TRBD1	TRBV25-1	TGTGCCAGCAGTGAATATAGGACAGGGGGCGCAGAGACCCAGTACTTC	CASSEYRTGGAETQYF
once	TRBJ1-1	TRBD1	TRBV27	TGTGCCAGCACCCGGACAGGGCGGAACACTGAAGCTTTCTTT	CASTRTGRNTEAFF
-	TRBJ2-1	TRBD2	TRBV10-1	TGCGCCAGCAGTGATCGAGGCCGGGGGGGCCGTCCTGAGCAGTTCTTC	CASSDRGRGGRPEQFF
-	TRBJ2-7	TRBD2	TRBV27	TGTGCCAGCAGTCGCGGGGGATACTCCTACGAGCAGTACTTC	CASSRGGYSYEQYF
-	TRBJ2-1	TRBD2	TRBV5-1	TGCGCCAGCACTTCGGGAGGATACAATGAGCAGTTCTTC	CASTSGGYNEQFF
-	TRBJ2-7	TRBD1	TRBV6-1	TGTGCCAGCAGCCCCCTTCGAACAGGGGTCTACGAGCAGTACTTC	CASSPLRTGVYEQYF
-	TRBJ2-7	TRBD2	TRBV5-1	TGCGCCAGCAGCTTGGGGGGCGGGAGCTTACCCTACGAGCAGTACTTC	CASSLGGGSLPYEQYF
-	TRBJ1-2	TRBD1	TRBV10-3	TGTGCCATCAGTGAGCTCCGGACAGGGAGCTATGGCTACACCTTC	CAISELRTGSYGYTF
-	TRBJ2-7	TRBD2	TRBV5-1	TGCGCCAGCAGCGCGGACGGACTAGCGGGGGGGTACGAGCAGTACTTC	CASSADGLAGGYEQYF
-	TRBJ1-4	-	TRBV2	TGTGCCAGCAGTGAACAGGGAGGGGTTAATGAAAAACTGTTTTTT	CASSEQGGVNEKLFF
-	TRBJ2-5	-	TRBV6-1	TGTGCCAGCAGTGAAGGAGTGGAGACCCAGTACTTC	CASSEGVETQYF
-	TRBJ2-1	TRBD2	TRBV7-6	TGTGCCAGCAGCTTAGCGAGGAGCGGGAGGGGTACCTACAATGAGCAGTTCTTC	CASSLARSGRGTYNEQFF
-	TRBJ1-2	-	TRBV4-3	TGCGCCAGCAGCCACTCCCGTCGGGAGGGCTACACCTTC	CASSHSRREGYTF
-	TRBJ2-3	-	TRBV29-1	TGCAGCTCCTACGGGGTCGGCACAGATACGCAGTATTTT	CSSYGVGTDTQYF
-	TRBJ2-3	TRBD1	TRBV2	TGTGCCAGCACCTTGACAGGGGTCACAGATACGCAGTATTTT	CASTLTGVTDTQYF